This TCR beta chain was identified during a study of response to subunit inactivated influenza vaccine. TCRdb called the RT-PCR reads again in MiXCR, with one record for every CDR3 protein. The repertoire holds around 580,000 distinct CDR3 sequences, about 14% seen once, with over 8.5% in the top ten. CDR3 size: 16 residues. The V gene end was trimmed by 0 bases and the J gene end by 5 bases; junction bases not matched to a gene: 6. Germline lookup yields CDR1 SGHRS and CDR2 YFSETQ. V gene TRBV5-1 combines with J gene TRBJ2-3, with 10 bases aligning to TRBD2. The sequence was collected from a man in his fifties who received an inactivated influenza vaccine. Source: PBMCs from blood, taken about 13 days after vaccination. The CDR3 reads CASSLVSGGVQDTQYF. The CDR3 DNA follows: TGCGCCAGCAGCTTGGTCAGCGGGGGGGTTCAAGATACGCAGTATTTT.